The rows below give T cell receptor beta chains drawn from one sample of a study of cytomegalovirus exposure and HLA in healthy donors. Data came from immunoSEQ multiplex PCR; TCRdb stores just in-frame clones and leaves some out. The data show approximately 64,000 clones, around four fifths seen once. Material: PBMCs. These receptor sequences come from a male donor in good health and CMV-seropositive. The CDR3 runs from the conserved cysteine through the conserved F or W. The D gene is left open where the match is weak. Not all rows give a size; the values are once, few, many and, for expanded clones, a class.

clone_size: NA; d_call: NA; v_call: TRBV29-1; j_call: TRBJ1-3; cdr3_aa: CSVDSHSGNTIYF; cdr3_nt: TGCAGCGTGGACAGTCACTCTGGAAACACCATATATTTT
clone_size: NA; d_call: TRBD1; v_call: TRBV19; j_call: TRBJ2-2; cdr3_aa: CASTMTGPTGELFF; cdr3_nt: TGTGCCAGTACTATGACAGGGCCCACCGGGGAGCTGTTTTTT
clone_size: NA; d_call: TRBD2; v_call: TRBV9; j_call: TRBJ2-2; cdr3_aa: CASSWTSGNTGELFF; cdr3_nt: TGTGCCAGCAGCTGGACTAGCGGGAACACCGGGGAGCTGTTTTTT
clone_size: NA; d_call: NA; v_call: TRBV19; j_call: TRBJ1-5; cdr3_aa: CASRSNSNRTNQPQHF; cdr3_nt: TGTGCCAGTAGATCGAATAGCAACCGTACCAATCAGCCCCAGCATTTT
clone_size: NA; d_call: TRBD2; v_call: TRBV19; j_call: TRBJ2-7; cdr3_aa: CASSGRVDEQYF; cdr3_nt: TGTGCCAGTAGTGGGAGGGTGGACGAGCAGTACTTC
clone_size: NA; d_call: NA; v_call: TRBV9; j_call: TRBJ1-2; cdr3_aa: CASSVSTGSGYTF; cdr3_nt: TGTGCCAGCAGCGTGTCGACGGGGAGCGGCTACACCTTC
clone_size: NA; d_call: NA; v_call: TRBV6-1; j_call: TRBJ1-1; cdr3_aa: CASSEPGQANTETFF; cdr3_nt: TGTGCCAGCAGTGAACCTGGGCAGGCGAACACTGAAACTTTCTTT
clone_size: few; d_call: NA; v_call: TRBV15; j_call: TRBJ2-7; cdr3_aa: CATRDRHYEQYF; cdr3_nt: TGTGCCACCCGAGACAGACACTACGAGCAGTACTTC
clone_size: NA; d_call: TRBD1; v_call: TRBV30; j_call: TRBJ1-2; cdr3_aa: CAWSPPDRERHGYTF; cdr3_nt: TGTGCCTGGAGTCCCCCGGACAGGGAAAGGCATGGCTACACCTTC
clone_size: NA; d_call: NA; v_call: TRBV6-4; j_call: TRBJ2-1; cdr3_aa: CASSAGGLGEYNEQFF; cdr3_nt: TGTGCCAGCAGCGCAGGAGGGTTGGGGGAATACAATGAGCAGTTCTTC
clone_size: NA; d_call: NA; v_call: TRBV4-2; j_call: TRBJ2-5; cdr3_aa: CASSQVQGLETQYF; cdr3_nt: TGTGCCAGCAGCCAAGTTCAGGGTCTGGAGACCCAGTACTTC
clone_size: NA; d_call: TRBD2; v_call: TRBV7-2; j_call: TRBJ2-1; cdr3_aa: CASSFDRGLAAVNEQFF; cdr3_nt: TGTGCCAGCAGCTTCGACCGCGGACTAGCGGCTGTCAATGAGCAGTTCTTC
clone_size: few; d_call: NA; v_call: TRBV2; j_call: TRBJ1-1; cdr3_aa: CASTGLNTEAFF; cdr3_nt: TGTGCCTCTACAGGGTTGAACACTGAAGCTTTCTTT
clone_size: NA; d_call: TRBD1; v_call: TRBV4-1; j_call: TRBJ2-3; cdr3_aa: CASSQVSRGRTDTQYF; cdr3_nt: TGCGCCAGCAGCCAAGTTAGCAGGGGGCGAACAGATACGCAGTATTTT
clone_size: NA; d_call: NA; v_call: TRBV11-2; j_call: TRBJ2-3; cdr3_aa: CASSPRLAADTQYF; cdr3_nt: TGTGCCAGCAGCCCGCGCTTAGCGGCAGATACGCAGTATTTT
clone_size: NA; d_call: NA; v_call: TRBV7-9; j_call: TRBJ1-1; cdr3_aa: CASSLASAGFTEAFF; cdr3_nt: TGTGCCAGCAGCTTAGCATCGGCAGGGTTCACTGAAGCTTTCTTT
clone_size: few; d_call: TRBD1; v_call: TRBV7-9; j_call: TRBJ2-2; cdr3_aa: CASSRRQGVDTGELFF; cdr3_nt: TGTGCCAGCAGCAGAAGACAGGGGGTTGACACCGGGGAGCTGTTTTTT
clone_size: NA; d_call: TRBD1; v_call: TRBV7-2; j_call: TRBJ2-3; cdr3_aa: CASSFGHKTGGIRLDTQYF; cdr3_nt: TGTGCCAGCAGCTTCGGCCACAAAACAGGGGGGATTCGATTAGATACGCAGTATTTT
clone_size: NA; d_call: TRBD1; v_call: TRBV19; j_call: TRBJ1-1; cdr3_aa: CASSPRTGLGNTEAFF; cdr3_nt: TGTGCCAGTAGTCCTCGGACAGGGTTGGGGAACACTGAAGCTTTCTTT
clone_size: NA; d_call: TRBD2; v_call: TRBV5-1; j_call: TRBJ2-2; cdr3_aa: CASSLAERGNTGELFF; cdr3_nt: TGCGCCAGCAGCTTGGCGGAGCGGGGGAACACCGGGGAGCTGTTTTTT
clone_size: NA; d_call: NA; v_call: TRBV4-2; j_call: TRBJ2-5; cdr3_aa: CASSQGTSRWEKETQYF; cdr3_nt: TGTGCCAGCAGCCAGGGAACTAGCCGGTGGGAAAAAGAGACCCAGTACTTC
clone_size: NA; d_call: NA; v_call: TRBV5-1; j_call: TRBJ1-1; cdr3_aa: CASSLQGEYTEAFF; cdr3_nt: TGCGCCAGCAGCTTACAGGGAGAATATACTGAAGCTTTCTTT
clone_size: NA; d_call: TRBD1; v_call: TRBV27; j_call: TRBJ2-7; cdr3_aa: CASSRQGASYEQYF; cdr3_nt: TGTGCCAGCAGCCGACAGGGGGCGTCCTACGAGCAGTACTTC
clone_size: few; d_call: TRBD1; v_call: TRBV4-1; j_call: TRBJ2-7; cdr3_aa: CATRGTGIHEQYF; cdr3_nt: TGCGCCACCAGGGGGACAGGGATCCACGAGCAGTACTTC
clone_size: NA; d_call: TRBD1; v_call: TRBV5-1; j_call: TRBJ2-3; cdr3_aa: CASRDRDSGTDTQYF; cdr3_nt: TGCGCCAGTCGGGACCGGGACAGCGGCACAGATACGCAGTATTTT
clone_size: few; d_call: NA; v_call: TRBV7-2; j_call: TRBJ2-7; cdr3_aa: CASSLEGISEQYF; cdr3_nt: TGTGCCAGCAGCTTAGAGGGGATAAGCGAGCAGTACTTC
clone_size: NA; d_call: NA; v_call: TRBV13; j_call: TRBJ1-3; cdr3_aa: CASSRRFAGNTIYF; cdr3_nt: TGTGCCAGCAGCCGTCGGTTCGCTGGAAACACCATATATTTT
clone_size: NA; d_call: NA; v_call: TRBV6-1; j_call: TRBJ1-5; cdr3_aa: CASGKAGSNQPQHF; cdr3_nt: TGTGCCAGCGGGAAAGCGGGGAGCAATCAGCCCCAGCATTTT
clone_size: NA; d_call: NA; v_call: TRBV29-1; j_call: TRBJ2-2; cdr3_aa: CSGRGSVDTGELFF; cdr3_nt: TGCAGCGGCCGGGGGTCGGTGGACACCGGGGAGCTGTTTTTT
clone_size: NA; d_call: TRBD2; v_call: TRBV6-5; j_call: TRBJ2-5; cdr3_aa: CASSYGGGTYQETQYF; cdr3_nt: TGTGCCAGCAGTTACGGCGGGGGGACGTACCAAGAGACCCAGTACTTC
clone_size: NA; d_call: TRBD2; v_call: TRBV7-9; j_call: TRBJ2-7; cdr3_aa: CASSPGTSGYEQYF; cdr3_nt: TGTGCCAGCAGCCCTGGGACTAGCGGCTACGAGCAGTACTTC
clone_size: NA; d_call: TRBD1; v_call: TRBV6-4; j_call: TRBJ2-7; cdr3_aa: CASSDSTLDRDYEQYF; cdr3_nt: TGTGCCAGCAGTGACTCGACCCTTGACAGGGACTACGAGCAGTACTTC
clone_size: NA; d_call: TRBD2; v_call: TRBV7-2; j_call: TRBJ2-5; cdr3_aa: CASSLRLAGGTKYQETQYF; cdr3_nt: TGTGCCAGCAGCTTACGACTAGCGGGGGGCACAAAGTACCAAGAGACCCAGTACTTC
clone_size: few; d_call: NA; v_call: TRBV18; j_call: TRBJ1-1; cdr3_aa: CASSPSGAPGPFF; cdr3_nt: TGTGCCAGCTCACCTTCAGGGGCCCCTGGACCTTTCTTT
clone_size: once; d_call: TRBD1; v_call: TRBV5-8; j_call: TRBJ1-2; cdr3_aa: CASSLGQGGRQVGYTF; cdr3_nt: TGTGCCAGCAGCTTAGGACAGGGAGGAAGACAGGTTGGCTACACCTTC
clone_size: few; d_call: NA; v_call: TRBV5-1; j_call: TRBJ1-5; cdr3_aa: CASSLAAGVNQPQHF; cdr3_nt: TGCGCCAGCAGCTTGGCCGCAGGGGTCAATCAGCCCCAGCATTTT
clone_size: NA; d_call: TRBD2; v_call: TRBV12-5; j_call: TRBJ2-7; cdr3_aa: CASGLVIGGGTGANEQYF; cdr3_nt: TGTGCTAGTGGTTTGGTAATTGGCGGGGGAACGGGTGCGAACGAGCAGTACTTC
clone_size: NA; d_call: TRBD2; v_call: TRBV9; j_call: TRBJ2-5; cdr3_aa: CASSVSGGETQYF; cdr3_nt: TGTGCCAGCAGCGTTTCGGGGGGGGAGACCCAGTACTTC
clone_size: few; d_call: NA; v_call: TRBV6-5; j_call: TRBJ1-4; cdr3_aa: CASSYLRGAGELFF; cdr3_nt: TGTGCCAGCAGTTATTTGAGGGGAGCAGGGGAACTGTTTTTT
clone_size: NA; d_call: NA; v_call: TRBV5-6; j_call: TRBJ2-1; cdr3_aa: CASSLSRVWDNEQFF; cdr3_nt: TGTGCCAGCAGCTTGAGCCGGGTTTGGGACAATGAGCAGTTCTTC
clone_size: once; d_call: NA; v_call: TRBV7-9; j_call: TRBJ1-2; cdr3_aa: CASQGQALYGYTF; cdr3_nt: TGTGCCAGCCAGGGGCAGGCTCTCTATGGCTACACCTTC
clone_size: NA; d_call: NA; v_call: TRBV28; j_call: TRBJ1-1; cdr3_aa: CASRGGTVTEAFF; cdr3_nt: TGTGCCAGCAGGGGGGGGACGGTCACTGAAGCTTTCTTT
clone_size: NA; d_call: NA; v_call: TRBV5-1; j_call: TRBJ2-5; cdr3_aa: CASSLDGGETQYF; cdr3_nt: TGCGCCAGCAGCTTGGATGGAGGAGAGACCCAGTACTTC
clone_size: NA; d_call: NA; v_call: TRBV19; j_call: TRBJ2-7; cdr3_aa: CASSRQGHPYEQYF; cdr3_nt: TGTGCCAGTAGTAGGCAGGGCCATCCCTACGAGCAGTACTTC
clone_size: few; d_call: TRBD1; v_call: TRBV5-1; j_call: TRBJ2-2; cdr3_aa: CASSLNDRELFF; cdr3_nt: TGCGCCAGCAGCTTGAACGACAGGGAACTGTTTTTT
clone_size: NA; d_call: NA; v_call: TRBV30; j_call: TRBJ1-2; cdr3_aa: CAWNRDGYGYTF; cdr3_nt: TGTGCCTGGAACAGGGATGGGTATGGCTACACCTTC
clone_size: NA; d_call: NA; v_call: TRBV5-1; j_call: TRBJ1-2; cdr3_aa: CASSLAGGWGDYGYTF; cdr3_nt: TGCGCCAGCAGCTTGGCCGGGGGATGGGGAGACTATGGCTACACCTTC
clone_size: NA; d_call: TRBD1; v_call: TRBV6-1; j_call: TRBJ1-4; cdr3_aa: CATSRGRRTNEKLFF; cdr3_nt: TGTGCCACCAGCAGGGGGCGCCGAACTAATGAAAAACTGTTTTTT
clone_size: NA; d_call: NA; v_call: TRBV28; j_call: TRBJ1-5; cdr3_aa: CASSLWEGHSLGQPQHF; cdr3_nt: TGTGCCAGCAGTTTATGGGAGGGCCATTCTCTAGGTCAGCCCCAGCATTTT
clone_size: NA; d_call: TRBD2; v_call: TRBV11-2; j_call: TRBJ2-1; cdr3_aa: CASSARWLAGSNEQFF; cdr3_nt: TGTGCCAGCAGCGCACGGTGGCTAGCGGGGAGCAATGAGCAGTTCTTC
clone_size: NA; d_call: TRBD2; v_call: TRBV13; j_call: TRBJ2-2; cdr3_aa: CASSPTTGLALDTGELFF; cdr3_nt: TGTGCCAGCAGCCCCACCACGGGACTAGCATTAGACACCGGGGAGCTGTTTTTT
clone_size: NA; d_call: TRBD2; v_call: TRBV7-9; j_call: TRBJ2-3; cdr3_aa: CASSPRLAVVADTQYF; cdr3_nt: TGTGCCAGCAGCCCCCGACTAGCGGTCGTAGCAGATACGCAGTATTTT
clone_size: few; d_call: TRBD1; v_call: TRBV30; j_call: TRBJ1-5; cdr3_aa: CAWSGRGLYNQPQHF; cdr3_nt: TGTGCCTGGAGTGGCAGGGGGCTCTACAATCAGCCCCAGCATTTT
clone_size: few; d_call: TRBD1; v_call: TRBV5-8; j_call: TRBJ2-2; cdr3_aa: CASSLYHGQAGELFF; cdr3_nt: TGTGCCAGCAGCTTGTATCACGGACAGGCCGGGGAGCTGTTTTTT